The 28 T cell receptor beta chains below all came from one sample that was sequenced in a study of spatial heterogeneity in lung cancer (dated by TCRdb to 2018 to 2020). The method behind the library was 5' RACE. The reads were generated on a NextSeq 500. In-frame beta chains were kept once TCRdb had trimmed the public reads at Q25 with fastp and called clones with MiXCR. Rows matching on CDR3 protein sequence are summarized as one entry with the most common DNA and genes. The sample table contains tens of thousands of distinct CDR3 sequences; only one count was recorded for roughly 13% of them. The top ten constitute approximately 7% of the sample. The time point label, read with the paper, signifies: sample taken at primary tumor resection. Whole RNA extracted from tumor and nontumor lung tissue, or from cryopreserved PBMC samples, was used for TCR sequencing without cell sorting. Sequences were derived from PBMCs, sampled at surgery. Every receptor here comes from a male donor with early-stage non-small cell lung cancer.

The chain carries TRBV6-2 or TRBV6-3 and TRBJ1-1; 7 bases align to TRBD1. Per the germline V gene, CDR1 is MNHEY and CDR2 is SVGEGT. Trimming at V came to 6 bases and at J to 6 bases, leaving 7 bases not matched to a gene. The CDR3 length is 13 residues. The CDR3 DNA is TGTGCCAGCAGGGCGACAGGGTTGGCTGAAGCTTTCTTT. Amino acids: CASRATGLAEAFF.

The V and J genes are TRBV3-1 and TRBJ1-2, with D hard to call. This CDR3 is 12 amino acids long. V was shortened by 4 bases and J by 8 bases, with 11 bases between the two germline ends. CDR1 is LGHDT and CDR2 is YNNKEL in the germline V gene (reference sequence). The CDR3 sequence is CASSRGAGGYTF. CDR3 nucleotide sequence: TGTGCCAGCAGCCGAGGAGCGGGCGGCTACACCTTC. Variable domain in full (rest from reference TRBV3-1 and TRBJ1-2): DTAVSQTPKYLVTQMGNDKSIKCEQNLGHDTMYWYKQDSKKFLKIMFSYNNKELIINETVPNRFSPKSPDKAHLNLHINSLELGDSAVYFCASSRGAGGYTFGSGTRLTVV.

By sample share, this clonotype is large (0.1 to 1%). The chain carries TRBV30 and TRBJ2-4; D is unclear. The CDR3 totals 15 residues. The V end was cut by 2 bases, the J end by 0 bases, with 11 bases between. Per germline, CDR1 GTSNPN and CDR2 SVGIG (reference sequence). CDR3 sequence: CAWSLKIIAKNIQYF. The CDR3 bases are TGTGCCTGGAGTCTCAAGATTATAGCCAAAAACATTCAGTACTTC.

The chain has TRBV27 and TRBJ2-1; 8 bases are a match to TRBD2. The V segment lost 5 bases and the J segment 1 base; nucleotides outside the gene matches: 4. This CDR3 comprises 15 residues. Germline CDR1 is MNHEY and CDR2 is SMNVEV (reference sequence). CDR3 sequence (DNA): TGTGCCAGCAGTCTACGGGAGGGGTCCTACAATGAGCAGTTCTTC. Amino acids: CASSLREGSYNEQFF.

This clonotype has a count of ten or more. The chain carries TRBV29-1 and TRBJ2-7; D tentatively fits TRBD1 or TRBD2 (6 bases each). Germline assignment: CDR1 SQVTM and CDR2 ANQGSEA. V lost 6 bases, J lost 5 bases, and 14 bases lay in between. The CDR3 runs 12 residues. The chain's CDR3 is CSVKGGPDEQYF. As DNA, the CDR3 is TGCAGCGTCAAAGGGGGGCCAGACGAGCAGTACTTC.

This clonotype has more than one count but fewer than ten. V and J are TRBV12-3 or TRBV12-4 and TRBJ1-1; D is ambiguous. Trimming shortened V by 9 bases and J by 4 bases, and 18 bases separated the two germline ends. This CDR3 comprises 14 residues. The CDR3 region is CASSLQSRGTEAFF. The CDR3 DNA follows: TGTGCCAGTAGCCTCCAGAGCCGGGGCACTGAAGCTTTCTTT.

In DNA form, the CDR3 reads TGTGCCAGCAGTTACTCGAATCCGGACCGGGCAGCCGGCTACACCTTC. This encodes CASSYSNPDRAAGYTF. This sequence joins TRBV6-2 or TRBV6-3 and TRBJ1-2; D ambiguous. Trimming left V 0 bases short and J 8 bases short, with 19 bases between. CDR1 is MNHEY and CDR2 is SVGEGT in the germline V gene. The CDR3 sequence is 16 residues long.

The rearrangement joins TRBV5-5 to TRBJ1-5; D is ambiguous. Per germline, CDR1 SGHKS and CDR2 YYEKEE (reference sequence). This CDR3 has 13 amino acids. The V gene lost 3 bases and the J gene lost 3 bases, with 7 bases spanning the gap. Here the CDR3 reads CASSSYNNQPQHF. The CDR3, as DNA: TGTGCCAGCAGCTCCTATAACAATCAGCCCCAGCATTTT.

In its sample, this clonotype was seen a few times. The V and J genes are TRBV29-1 and TRBJ2-5, with 7 positions matching TRBD2. CDR3 length: 14 amino acids. CDR1 and CDR2 from the germline V gene are SQVTM and ANQGSEA. V was clipped by 3 bases and J by 5 bases; unmatched bases: 9. Here the CDR3 reads CSVDLAAGVETQYF. The CDR3 nucleotides read TGCAGCGTTGATCTAGCGGCCGGGGTGGAGACCCAGTACTTC.

The chain recombines TRBV9 with TRBJ2-6; 10 nucleotides match TRBD1. Germline lookup yields CDR1 SGDLS and CDR2 YYNGEE. J was trimmed by 0 bases and V by 3 bases; bases with no gene match: 9. There are 19 residues in the CDR3. Here the CDR3 DNA reads TGTGCCAGCAGCGCTCCGGGACAGGGGTTTTTCTCTGGGGCCAACGTCCTGACTTTC. It encodes CASSAPGQGFFSGANVLTF.

At least ten counts were recorded for this clonotype. V and J are TRBV12-3 or TRBV12-4 and TRBJ1-1, with D perhaps TRBD1 (5 bases). The CDR3 loop spans 13 amino acids. The V end lost 2 bases, the J end lost 5 bases, and 9 bases lay between the germline ends. The CDR3 region has the DNA TGTGCCAGCAGTTTAATGGGGGATACTGAAGCTTTCTTT. Encoded protein: CASSLMGDTEAFF.

This clonotype was picked up a small number of times. This chain joins TRBV7-2 and TRBJ2-5, with a tentative D call TRBD1 (5 bases). The germline V gene has CDR1 SGHTA and CDR2 FQGNSA. The CDR3 has 13 amino acids. Trimming took 3 bases from V and 3 from J, leaving 8 bases between them. This chain's CDR3 is CASSLGQEETQYF. CDR3 nucleotide sequence: TGTGCCAGCAGCTTGGGGCAGGAAGAGACCCAGTACTTC.

The gene calls are TRBV6-5 and TRBJ1-1; no clear D. The CDR3 spans 14 residues. V shed 6 bases and J shed 4 bases, with 15 bases lying between them. The germline V gene encodes CDR1 MNHEY and CDR2 SVGAGI. The CDR3 loop is CASRNRHTGTEAFF. For the CDR3, the DNA is TGTGCCAGCAGAAACCGGCACACGGGCACTGAAGCTTTCTTT.

Only a few counts were recorded for this clonotype. The chain employs TRBV6-5 and TRBJ2-3; 9 bases align to TRBD2. Trimming at V came to 5 bases and at J to 3 bases, leaving 3 bases not matched to a gene. Germline CDR1 and CDR2: MNHEY and SVGAGI. The CDR3 consists of 14 residues. CDR3 sequence: CASSTGLATDTQYF. The DNA for the CDR3 is TGTGCCAGCAGTACGGGACTAGCAACAGATACGCAGTATTTT.

This clonotype was counted a few times. V and J are TRBV7-9 and TRBJ2-2; D uncertain. The germline gives CDR1 SEHNR, CDR2 FQNEAQ (reference sequence). The CDR3 extends over 16 amino acids. The V gene lost 4 bases and the J gene lost 0 bases, with 12 bases spanning the gap. Here the CDR3 DNA reads TGTGCCAGCAGCTCAGGCGGATTTACGAACACCGGGGAGCTGTTTTTT. This encodes CASSSGGFTNTGELFF.

The chain recombines TRBV12-3 or TRBV12-4 with TRBJ2-3; 14 nucleotides agree with TRBD2. J gave up 5 bases and V 1 base, and 11 bases lay outside the gene matches. The CDR3 covers 19 residues. The CDR3 DNA follows: TGTGCCAGCAGTTTAGGATCCGGGACTAGCGGGGGCGGCGGAGATACGCAGTATTTT. Protein product: CASSLGSGTSGGGGDTQYF.

Concerning this clonotype itself: Since no conserved phenylalanine or tryptophan closes the CDR3, a read error is the likely cause. V usage is TRBV5-1 and J usage is TRBJ1-6; possibly TRBD1 for D (6 bases). The CDR3 length is 17 residues. V lost 0 bases, J lost 9 bases, and 19 bases lay in between. In germline, CDR1 is SGHRS, CDR2 YFSETQ. The DNA for the CDR3 is TGCGCCAGCAGCTTGGAGGGCAGGGGAGGACAGAGTTCACCCCTCCACCTT. Encoded protein: CASSLEGRGGQSSPLHL.

This clonotype was detected many times. The chain has TRBV3-1 and TRBJ2-2, with TRBD1 identical over 7 bases. The V gene's germline CDR1 is LGHDT and CDR2 YNNKEL (reference sequence). V lost 5 bases to trimming and J lost 3 bases; unmatched junction nucleotides: 9. The CDR3 runs to 16 residues. CDR3 DNA sequence: TGTGCCAGCAGCTCAAGACAGGGAATGGACACCGGGGAGCTGTTTTTT. Its translation is CASSSRQGMDTGELFF.

This clonotype has a handful of counts. The chain combines TRBV5-5 with TRBJ1-1; a weak D match, TRBD1 (5 bases). CDR1 is SGHKS and CDR2 is YYEKEE in the germline V gene (reference sequence). This CDR3 contains 16 residues. Trimming removed 7 bases from V and 0 bases from J, with 19 bases in between. Written as DNA, the CDR3 is TGTGCCAGCCTCAACCCCCAGGGAGTCATGAACACTGAAGCTTTCTTT. This translates into CASLNPQGVMNTEAFF. Full variable domain (rest looked up from reference TRBV5-5 and TRBJ1-1): DAGVTQSPTHLIKTRGQQVTLRCSPISGHKSVSWYQQVLGQGPQFIFQYYEKEERGRGNFPDRFSARQFPNYSSELNVNALLLGDSALYLCASLNPQGVMNTEAFFGQGTRLTVV.

The rearrangement joins TRBV12-3 or TRBV12-4 to TRBJ2-2; D is possibly TRBD1 (5 bases). The length of the CDR3 is 14 residues. V was shortened by 3 bases and J by 2 bases, with 7 bases between the two germline ends. CDR3 sequence (DNA): TGTGCCAGCAGTTTCGACAGAAACACCGGGGAGCTGTTTTTT. The encoded protein is CASSFDRNTGELFF.

This clonotype has at least ten counts. The rearrangement joins TRBV7-9 to TRBJ1-5; unclear D gene. In germline, CDR1 is SEHNR, CDR2 FQNEAQ (reference sequence). Trimming removed 0 bases at V and 3 bases at J, with 6 bases between. The CDR3 has 14 residues. CDR3 coding DNA: TGTGCCAGCAGCTTAGCTTCGCCCAATCAGCCCCAGCATTTT. It codes for CASSLASPNQPQHF.

The count of this clonotype is one. The genes are TRBV6-5 and TRBJ1-3; unclear D gene. Germline V gene data show CDR1 as MNHEY and CDR2 as SVGAGI. V lost 9 bases to trimming and J lost 0 bases, with 6 bases between them. This CDR3 spans 12 amino acids. The CDR3 DNA sequence: TGTGCCAGTTGGAGCTCTGGAAACACCATATATTTT. Protein product: CASWSSGNTIYF.

In this sample, this clonotype turned up a few times. The chain carries TRBV18 and TRBJ1-2; no reliable D call. V was pared by 2 bases and J by 1 base, with 11 bases between. The germline V gene encodes CDR1 KGHSH and CDR2 LQKENI. The CDR3 sequence is 15 residues long. The DNA of the CDR3 is TGTGCCAGCTCACCAAAGACGGATCATAACTATGGCTACACCTTC. It encodes CASSPKTDHNYGYTF.

The chain recombines TRBV6-1 with TRBJ1-1; no definite D call. This CDR3 is 15 amino acids long. Germline CDR1 MNHNS, CDR2 SASEGT. Trimming stripped 6 bases from V and 0 bases from J, with 14 bases between. In nucleotides, the CDR3 is TGTGCCAGCAGCGCTCTGGCGGGGTTGAACACTGAAGCTTTCTTT. It specifies CASSALAGLNTEAFF.

The chain links TRBV11-2 to TRBJ2-5; 9 bases align to TRBD2. This CDR3 has 15 residues. Trimming cost V 1 base and J 5 bases; bases outside gene matches: 5. The germline V gene encodes CDR1 SGHAT and CDR2 FQNNGV. This chain's CDR3 is CASSLVFAGGETQYF. CDR3 in DNA: TGTGCCAGCAGCTTAGTGTTTGCGGGGGGGGAGACCCAGTACTTC.

The sample holds a few counts of this clonotype. The V call is TRBV20-1, the J call TRBJ1-6; TRBD1 might be the D (5 bases). The CDR3 contains 15 residues. Germline V gives CDR1 DFQATT, CDR2 SNEGSKA (reference sequence). V was trimmed by 1 base and J by 5 bases, leaving 12 bases between them. The CDR3 sequence is CSARGRQGDNSPLHF. DNA of the CDR3: TGCAGTGCTAGAGGGCGCCAGGGAGATAATTCACCCCTCCACTTT.

In its sample, this clonotype was seen a few times. The chain has TRBV20-1 and TRBJ1-2; no clear D. Germline CDR1 is DFQATT and CDR2 is SNEGSKA (reference sequence). Between the trimmed V and J ends, which lost 5 bases and 3 bases, there was a span of 16 bases. CDR3 length: 14 amino acids. CDR3 amino acids: CSAHASALHYGYTF. The CDR3, as DNA: TGCAGTGCTCACGCGTCAGCCTTACACTATGGCTACACCTTC.

The table lists this clonotype with a few counts. The V and J genes are TRBV27 and TRBJ2-5; no clear D gene. Germline CDR1 reads MNHEY; CDR2 reads SMNVEV (reference sequence). V gave up 6 bases and J gave up 3 bases, with 11 bases separating them. The length of the CDR3 is 13 residues. CDR3 coding DNA: TGTGCCAGCAGCCAAATAACAGAAGAGACCCAGTACTTC. It encodes CASSQITEETQYF.